The source of this T cell receptor (beta chain) is a study of cytomegalovirus exposure and HLA in healthy donors. Overall study findings and caveats: A later analysis associated about 18,000 TCR beta sequences with HLA alleles at a 0.05 false discovery rate. Prior analysis indicated that the majority of TCR beta V segments exhibited productivity approximately 87% or approximately 30% of the time.

The CDR3 length is 13 residues. Per germline, CDR1 SEHNR and CDR2 FQNEAQ (reference sequence). V lost 3 bases, J lost 3 bases, and 8 bases lay in between. This PCR relied on a set of 60 Vbeta primers and 13 Jbeta primers. Profiling relied on immunoSEQ multiplex PCR, and the TCRdb table lists in-frame clones only, not all of them. The table includes about 120,000 clones, roughly 69% detected once. A remark on this clone: Its antigen is unidentified.

Sequencing used PBMCs. The chain is built from TRBV7-9 and TRBJ2-5; D is possibly TRBD1 (6 bases). The source is a middle-aged woman in good health and CMV-seropositive. Written as DNA, the CDR3 is TGTGCCAGCAGCTTTAACAGGGAAGAGACCCAGTACTTC. Amino acids: CASSFNREETQYF.